The 23 T cell receptor beta chains given below trace back to one sample, sequenced in a study of T cells in Graves' hyperthyroidism and ophthalmopathy (dated by TCRdb to about 2019). Library method: multiplex PCR. Sequencing used an Illumina HiSeq 2000. TCR beta CDR3 regions were amplified from RNA transcripts. The TCR CDR3 was subjected to a first round of RT-PCR using the HTBI primer set and the Qiagen OneStep RT-PCR kit. TCRdb reran the public reads through fastp at Q25 and MiXCR, keeping productive beta chains. Duplicate CDR3 protein sequences are folded into a single record with the most common DNA and genes. This sample lists a few hundred thousand distinct CDR3 sequences; 14% to 15% were detected once. The ten largest clones add up to 32% of the sample. Input material: blood. These receptors were collected from a woman aged 25 to 39 with Graves' hyperthyroidism.

This chain connects TRBV10-3 to TRBJ2-7, with 12 positions matching TRBD2. The CDR3 is made up of 14 amino acids. The ends lost 6 bases at V and 3 bases at J; junction bases unmatched: 3. Germline lookup yields CDR1 ENHRY and CDR2 SYGVKD. The DNA of the CDR3 is TGTGCCATCAGCGAGACTAGCGGGAGCTACGAGCAGTACTTC. Encoded protein: CAISETSGSYEQYF.

This clonotype appeared many times. CDR3 nucleotides: TGCAGTGCCAAAGGGGGGTTGACTAATGAAAAACTGTTTTTT. Translated, it gives CSAKGGLTNEKLFF. The chain uses TRBV20-1 and TRBJ1-4, with a weak D call TRBD1 (6 bases). The V gene's germline CDR1 is DFQATT and CDR2 SNEGSKA (reference sequence). Trimming cost V 6 bases and J 2 bases, with 13 bases left between them. There are 14 residues in the CDR3.

The sample holds a few counts of this clonotype. The rearrangement uses TRBV13 and TRBJ2-7; D perhaps matches TRBD2 (6 bases). V lost 1 base and J 0 bases, leaving 13 bases between the germline ends. Per the germline V gene, CDR1 is PRHDT and CDR2 is FYEKMQ (reference sequence). The CDR3 runs to 16 residues. CDR3 protein: CASSLVGGAFSYEQYF. The CDR3 DNA reads TGTGCCAGCAGCTTAGTCGGGGGAGCCTTCTCCTACGAGCAGTACTTC.

This clonotype was seen ten or more times. This chain connects TRBV18 to TRBJ2-1, with D hard to call. Germline V gene sequence: CDR1 KGHSH, CDR2 LQKENI. V lost 5 bases to trimming and J lost 6 bases, with 8 bases between them. The CDR3 has 12 residues. The CDR3 spells CASSAASNEQFF. CDR3 DNA sequence: TGTGCCAGCTCAGCCGCAAGCAATGAGCAGTTCTTC.

The CDR3 protein is CASSLIPGTGGEQFF. The CDR3 DNA reads TGTGCCAGCAGTTTAATTCCCGGGACAGGGGGTGAGCAGTTCTTC. V and J are TRBV28 and TRBJ2-1; 11 positions match TRBD1. This CDR3 contains 15 residues. Germline CDR1 MDHEN, CDR2 SYDVKM. V lost 2 bases, J lost 9 bases, and 6 bases stayed unmatched.

This clonotype has a handful of counts. This rearrangement joins TRBV24-1 to TRBJ1-1; 8 bases are a match to TRBD1. Unmatched junction bases numbered 7, after V lost 4 bases and J lost 4 bases. The length of the CDR3 is 15 residues. CDR1 is KGHDR and CDR2 is SFDVKD in the germline V gene. CDR3 sequence reads: CATSDSDRGGTEAFF. Written as DNA, the CDR3 is TGTGCCACCAGTGACTCTGACAGGGGAGGCACTGAAGCTTTCTTT.

This clonotype occurred many times. J is TRBJ1-5 and V is TRBV18, with 12 bases fitting TRBD1. The CDR3 length is 15 residues. After removal of 5 bases from V and 7 bases from J, the junction contained 6 bases not matched to a gene. In germline, CDR1 is KGHSH, CDR2 LQKENI. The CDR3 nucleotides read TGTGCCAGCTCAACCGGGACAGGGGGCCTGCAGCCCCAGCATTTT. Its translation: CASSTGTGGLQPQHF.

The gene calls are TRBV19 and TRBJ2-1; 11 nucleotides match TRBD2. The CDR3 is made up of 19 amino acids. After removal of 2 bases from V and 3 bases from J, the junction contained 12 bases not matched to a gene. Germline V gene lookup returns CDR1 LNHDA and CDR2 SQIVND (reference sequence). CDR3 bases: TGTGCCAGTAGTATACAGGGATACACCGGGACTAGCGGCTACAATGAGCAGTTCTTC. As protein: CASSIQGYTGTSGYNEQFF.

This clonotype was observed a few times. The chain couples TRBV5-5 to TRBJ2-5, with D possibly matching TRBD2 (6 bases). This CDR3 is built from 14 residues. Looked up from germline, CDR1 is SGHKS and CDR2 is YYEKEE (reference sequence). Trimming cost V 6 bases and J 6 bases, with 18 bases left between them. The CDR3: CASTWARDRKTQYF. The CDR3 DNA follows: TGTGCCAGCACCTGGGCGCGGGACCGGAAGACCCAGTACTTC.

This clonotype was counted between two and nine times. This chain links TRBV15 with TRBJ2-1; 11 bases are a match to TRBD2. Germline V gene data show CDR1 as LNHNV and CDR2 as YYDKDF (reference sequence). There are 16 residues in the CDR3. V gave up 1 base and J gave up 9 bases; unmatched junction bases: 8. CDR3 DNA: TGTGCCACCAGCAGAGCACTAGCGGGAGAAAGCGGTGAGCAGTTCTTC. This translates into CATSRALAGESGEQFF.

This clonotype has a count of ten or more. The chain combines TRBV18 with TRBJ2-3, with 10 bases identical to TRBD1. V gave up 0 bases and J gave up 0 bases; unmatched junction bases: 0. Germline V CDR1 and CDR2: KGHSH, LQKENI. CDR3 length: 16 residues. CDR3 nucleotides: TGTGCCAGCTCACCACCGGGACAGGGGAGCACAGATACGCAGTATTTT. This translates into CASSPPGQGSTDTQYF.

At least ten counts were recorded for this clonotype. V and J are TRBV5-1 and TRBJ2-1; 11 bases are shared with TRBD2. The J segment lost 4 bases and the V segment lost 0 bases, leaving 6 bases of the junction unmatched. The germline CDR1 and CDR2 sequences are SGHRS and YFSETQ. This CDR3 contains 17 residues. The CDR3 protein is CASSLAVAGGHYNEQFF. In nucleotides, the CDR3 is TGCGCCAGCAGCTTGGCGGTAGCGGGAGGGCATTACAATGAGCAGTTCTTC. Complete variable domain (other parts from reference TRBV5-1 and TRBJ2-1): KAGVTQTPRYLIKTRGQQVTLSCSPISGHRSVSWYQQTPGQGLQFLFEYFSETQRNKGNFPGRFSGRQFSNSRSEMNVSTLELGDSALYLCASSLAVAGGHYNEQFFGPGTRLTVL.

The chain recombines TRBV7-9 with TRBJ1-2; D possibly corresponds to TRBD1 (6 bases). Germline CDR1 and CDR2: SEHNR and FQNEAQ (reference sequence). The CDR3 totals 13 residues. V dropped 6 bases and J dropped 2 bases, with 10 bases sitting between them. CDR3 amino acids: CASRADSNYGYTF. In DNA, the CDR3 is TGTGCCAGCAGGGCGGACAGCAACTATGGCTACACCTTC.

This clonotype came up many times. V usage is TRBV5-1 and J usage is TRBJ1-1; D gene ambiguous. The CDR3 consists of 15 residues. The V and J ends lost 1 base and 0 bases respectively, with 10 bases between them. Germline V gene sequence: CDR1 SGHRS, CDR2 YFSETQ. DNA for the CDR3: TGCGCCAGCAGCTTGATGTATAGGATGAACACTGAAGCTTTCTTT. It translates to CASSLMYRMNTEAFF.

This clonotype was seen repeatedly, ten times or more. The DNA for the CDR3 is TGTGCCAGCAGCTTAGTTGAGCTATACAATGAGCAGTTCTTC. Translation: CASSLVELYNEQFF. The V gene is TRBV7-2, the J gene TRBJ2-1; D call uncertain. The V end lost 1 base, the J end lost 4 bases, and 8 bases lay between the germline ends. Germline V gene sequence: CDR1 SGHTA, CDR2 FQGNSA. The CDR3 contains 14 residues.

This clonotype appeared once. Compared with germline, one end of the junction differs, possibly owing to a read error. The J gene is TRBJ2-6, the V gene TRBV11-2, with D possibly TRBD1 on 6 matching bases. CDR1 is SGHAT, CDR2 FQNNGV, per germline. This CDR3 comprises 15 residues. The CDR3 here is CASSIQGYGANVPTF. Written as DNA, the CDR3 is TGTGCCAGCAGCATACAGGGATATGGGGCCAACGTCCCGACTTTC. Variable domain in full (rest from reference TRBV11-2 and TRBJ2-6): EAGVAQSPRYKIIEKRQSVAFWCNPISGHATLYWYQQILGQGPKLLIQFQNNGVVDDSQLPKDRFSAERLKGVDSTLKIQPAKLEDSAVYLCASSIQGYGANVPTFGAGSRLTVL.

This sequence joins TRBV4-1 and TRBJ2-7; D might be TRBD2 (6 bases). The CDR3 has 14 amino acids. Trimming took off 3 bases at V and 1 base at J, with 10 bases between the two ends. In germline, CDR1 is MGHRA, CDR2 YSYEKL. The CDR3 DNA is TGCGCCAGCAGCCAGGGGGACTGGTCCTACGAGCAGTACTTC. Translated: CASSQGDWSYEQYF.

V gene TRBV10-3 combines with J gene TRBJ2-1; 9 bases align to TRBD1. V shed 3 bases, J shed 7 bases, and the junction held 4 bases outside the gene matches. Germline CDR1 is ENHRY and CDR2 is SYGVKD. The CDR3 covers 14 residues. The chain's CDR3 is CAISEPDRGNEQFF. CDR3 DNA: TGTGCCATCAGTGAACCGGACAGGGGAAATGAGCAGTTCTTC.

In regard to this clonotype: Just one base apart from a much larger clone, this may be a read error. The rearrangement links TRBV9 to TRBJ2-5; a weak D match, TRBD1 (6 bases). Germline loops: CDR1 SGDLS, CDR2 YYNGEE. V lost 3 bases to trimming and J lost 5 bases, with 11 bases between them. The length of the CDR3 is 13 residues. The CDR3 spells CASSGEQGETQYF. DNA of the CDR3: TGTGCCAGCAGCGGCGAGCAGGGGGAGACCCAGTACTTC. The full variable domain, in which reference TRBV9 and TRBJ2-5 provide the parts outside the CDR3, is DSGVTQTPKHLITATGQRVTLRCSPRSGDLSVYWYQQSLDQGLQFLIQYYNGEERAKGNILERFSAQQFPDLHSELNLSSLELGDSALYFCASSGEQGETQYFGPGTRLLVL.

The gene calls are TRBV2 and TRBJ1-2, with D maybe TRBD1 (5 bases). The CDR3 consists of 14 residues. Germline V gene sequence: CDR1 SNHLY, CDR2 FYNNEI. V lost 6 bases, J lost 2 bases, and 13 bases lay in between. The CDR3 nucleotides are TGTGCCAGCAGAGCAAGGGGCAGGAACTATGGCTACACCTTC. It encodes CASRARGRNYGYTF.

This clonotype has a count of ten or more. For the CDR3, the DNA is TGTGCCAGCACCCCGGGAGGGACGCTTAATTCACCCCTCCACTTT. Protein: CASTPGGTLNSPLHF. This chain uses TRBV28 with TRBJ1-6; TRBD1 is a possible D gene (5 bases). Trimming stripped 7 bases from V and 6 bases from J, with 16 bases between. The length of the CDR3 is 15 residues. Germline CDR1 MDHEN, CDR2 SYDVKM.

This clonotype has at least ten counts. This sequence joins TRBV18 and TRBJ2-3, with 15 bases matching TRBD2. The germline CDR1 and CDR2 sequences are KGHSH and LQKENI. The length of the CDR3 is 18 residues. J gave up 0 bases and V 4 bases, and 5 bases lay outside the gene matches. The CDR3 coding sequence is TGTGCCAGCTCACGGGGACTAGCGGGAGGACCTAGCACAGATACGCAGTATTTT. This gives the protein CASSRGLAGGPSTDTQYF.

The V gene is TRBV4-2, the J gene TRBJ2-1, with 12 bases matching TRBD2. Germline V lookup: CDR1 LGHNA, CDR2 YNFKEQ. The CDR3 extends over 16 amino acids. The junction had 7 bases not matched to a gene; V was cut back by 4 bases and J by 6 bases. CDR3 sequence: CASSPSGTSGSNEQFF. In DNA form, the CDR3 reads TGTGCCAGCAGCCCGTCCGGGACTAGCGGGTCCAATGAGCAGTTCTTC.